The 25 T cell receptor beta chains below come from one sample, sequenced in a study of blood T cells in healthy people across ages. Sample-barcoded 5' priming and a J-beta primer mix drove a second PCR of 7 to 11 cycles. Via MiXCR, TCRdb re-called the 5' RACE reads, giving one row per CDR3 protein. The sample holds roughly 900,000 distinct CDR3 sequences; around 26% are singletons and the top ten take 15% to 20%. Source material: blood. These TCRs come from a woman of 80 years or more in good health.

This clonotype was picked up many times. The chain is built from TRBV12-3 or TRBV12-4 and TRBJ1-6; TRBD1 agrees at 10 bases. The J segment lost 7 bases and the V segment lost 5 bases, leaving 2 bases of the junction unmatched. The CDR3 is 14 amino acids. Here the CDR3 DNA reads TGTGCCAGCAGTACGGACAGGGGGAATTCACCCCTCCACTTT. It yields the protein CASSTDRGNSPLHF.

To note about this clonotype: Just one base apart from a much larger clone, this may be a read error. CDR3: CASSSGTPHDYTF. The CDR3 nucleotides read TGTGCCAGCAGTTCCGGGACGCCCCACGACTACACCTTC. The chain combines TRBV12-3 or TRBV12-4 with TRBJ1-2; a possible D gene is TRBD1 (5 bases). The CDR3 has 13 amino acids. Trimming removed 4 bases from V and 10 bases from J, with 16 bases in between.

This clonotype has just a few counts. This chain links TRBV30 with TRBJ2-1, with D perhaps matching TRBD2 (6 bases). Trimming took 1 base from V and 2 from J, leaving 12 bases between them. Germline-derived CDR1 and CDR2 are GTSNPN and SVGIG (reference sequence). CDR3 length: 15 residues. The CDR3 is CAWSGNSGAYNEQFF. CDR3 DNA sequence: TGTGCCTGGAGTGGTAATAGCGGAGCCTACAATGAGCAGTTCTTC.

The table lists this clonotype with many counts. This could be a read error, since a much larger clone is one nucleotide away. The V call is TRBV15, the J call TRBJ2-6, with no clear D. The germline CDR1 and CDR2 sequences are LNHNV and YYDKDF (reference sequence). V was trimmed by 1 base and J by 0 bases, leaving 4 bases between them. The CDR3 has 15 amino acids. The CDR3 loop is CATSRGSSGANVLTF. CDR3 bases: TGTGCCACCAGCAGAGGGAGCTCTGGGGCCAACGTCCTGACTTTC.

V is TRBV20-1 and J is TRBJ1-2; unclear D gene. Germline V lookup: CDR1 DFQATT, CDR2 SNEGSKA (reference sequence). CDR3 length equals 13 residues. V shed 6 bases and J shed 0 bases, with 11 bases lying between them. Here the CDR3 reads CSAPAGPNYGYTF. The CDR3, as DNA: TGCAGTGCCCCCGCCGGCCCTAACTATGGCTACACCTTC.

Regarding this clonotype: The germline gene is not matched at one end of the junction; a read error may be the cause. The chain combines TRBV5-1 with TRBJ2-2; D remains unclear. The CDR3 loop spans 13 amino acids. The V gene's germline CDR1 is SGHRS and CDR2 YFSETQ. Written as DNA, the CDR3 is TGCGCCTGCAGCTTTTCGGGTCCCGGGGAGCTGTTTTTT. Translation: CACSFSGPGELFF.

This clonotype was counted ten times or more. The CDR3 region has the DNA TGTGCCAGCAGTTTGGGCACAAAAAGCGGGCAGTACTTC. Residues: CASSLGTKSGQYF. J is TRBJ2-7 and V is TRBV7-9; perhaps TRBD2 as D (5 bases). The CDR3 runs 13 residues. The V end lost 6 bases, the J end lost 9 bases, and 18 bases lay between the germline ends. Germline V gives CDR1 SEHNR, CDR2 FQNEAQ (reference sequence).

This clonotype was seen a handful of times. The chain carries TRBV9 and TRBJ2-7; D is possibly TRBD2 (6 bases). Trimming stripped 6 bases from V and 2 bases from J, with 18 bases between. Germline assignment: CDR1 SGDLS and CDR2 YYNGEE. The CDR3 length is 15 residues. The CDR3 sequence is CASTDGEAGPYEQYF. The CDR3 nucleotides read TGTGCCAGCACCGACGGGGAGGCGGGTCCCTACGAGCAGTACTTC.

J is TRBJ2-1 and V is TRBV20-1, with TRBD1 identical over 7 bases. Judging by the DNA end, TRBJ2-7 fits better; the J call may be wrong. There are 14 residues in the CDR3. The germline V gene encodes CDR1 DFQATT and CDR2 SNEGSKA (reference sequence). CDR3 sequence: CSALNRDSYNEQYF. The DNA of the CDR3 is TGCAGTGCTTTGAACCGGGACAGCTACAATGAGCAGTACTTC.

This clonotype was counted a few times. This chain links TRBV20-1 with TRBJ2-2; 9 bases align to TRBD2. J was trimmed by 6 bases and V by 0 bases; bases with no gene match: 8. The CDR3 runs to 16 residues. Looked up from germline, CDR1 is DFQATT and CDR2 is SNEGSKA (reference sequence). CDR3 nucleotides: TGCAGTGCTAGAGATTATAAGCGGGGGGACGCCGGGGAGCTGTTTTTT. Its protein product is CSARDYKRGDAGELFF.

This clonotype was recorded only once. Since a much larger clone is just one base distant, this may be a read error. The rearrangement uses TRBV20-1 and TRBJ1-2; 9 nucleotides line up with TRBD1. The CDR3 is 14 amino acids. Germline values: CDR1 DFQATT, CDR2 SNEGSKA (reference sequence). V dropped 7 bases and J dropped 4; count of bases not matched to a gene: 10. Written as DNA, the CDR3 is TGCAGTGTTCGCTGGGGACAGGGAACCTATGGCTACACCTTC. This gives the protein CSVRWGQGTYGYTF.

This clonotype was seen more than once but under ten times. The rearrangement uses TRBV7-2 and TRBJ2-2; D is perhaps TRBD1 (5 bases). This CDR3 region has 13 residues. V lost 1 base and J 7 bases, leaving 7 bases between the germline ends. Germline V gene sequence: CDR1 SGHTA, CDR2 FQGNSA. The CDR3 DNA reads as TGTGCCAGCAGCTTAGACCAGGGCGGGGAGCTGTTTTTT. This translates into CASSLDQGGELFF. Full variable domain (missing parts from reference TRBV7-2 and TRBJ2-2): GAGVSQSPSNKVTEKGKDVELRCDPISGHTALYWYRQSLGQGLEFLIYFQGNSAPDKSGLPSDRFSAERTGGSVSTLTIQRTQQEDSAVYLCASSLDQGGELFFGEGSRLTVL.

With respect to this clonotype: With a much larger clone just one base away, this may be a read error. The chain recombines TRBV18 with TRBJ2-3; D remains ambiguous. CDR3 length: 15 residues. Germline CDR1 and CDR2: KGHSH and LQKENI. Trimming left V 2 bases short and J 2 bases short, with 11 bases between. The CDR3 reads CASSPVVGYTDTQYF. The CDR3 nucleotides are TGTGCCAGCTCACCAGTAGTTGGGTACACAGATACGCAGTATTTT.

In nucleotides, the CDR3 is TGTGCCAGCAGCCTCCAGCGAAACACCATATATTTT. Protein sequence: CASSLQRNTIYF. The chain couples TRBV7-2 to TRBJ1-3; no definite D call. The CDR3 consists of 12 residues. Germline lookup yields CDR1 SGHTA and CDR2 FQGNSA. V was clipped by 5 bases and J by 5 bases, with 7 bases between them.

This chain joins TRBV14 and TRBJ2-2; D not resolved. The CDR3 covers 17 residues. Between the trimmed V and J ends, which lost 1 base and 3 bases, there was a span of 15 bases. Germline CDR1 SGHDN, CDR2 FVKESK. This CDR3 reads CASSQGLAAFDTGELFF. DNA of the CDR3: TGTGCCAGCAGCCAAGGCTTGGCAGCTTTCGACACCGGGGAGCTGTTTTTT.

This clonotype has a handful of counts. This chain uses TRBV14 with TRBJ2-5, with D possibly being TRBD2 (7 bases). Trimming took off 3 bases at V and 2 bases at J, with 13 bases between the two ends. Per the germline V gene, CDR1 is SGHDN and CDR2 is FVKESK. The CDR3 loop spans 15 amino acids. The CDR3 here is CASSHLGGAQETQYF. CDR3 nucleotide sequence: TGTGCCAGCAGCCACTTGGGGGGGGCGCAAGAGACCCAGTACTTC.

This clonotype appeared a few times. The chain is built from TRBV4-1 and TRBJ2-3, with 14 bases matching TRBD2. The CDR3 is 16 amino acids. The ends lost 1 base at V and 4 bases at J; junction bases unmatched: 1. Per the germline V gene, CDR1 is MGHRA and CDR2 is YSYEKL. In nucleotides, the CDR3 is TGCGCCAGCAGCCAAGCGACTAGCGGGGGGGCAGATACGCAGTATTTT. Translating gives CASSQATSGGADTQYF.

A note on this clonotype: This may be a read error, as it is one base from a much larger clone. The rearrangement links TRBV5-1 to TRBJ2-3, with D possibly matching TRBD1 (5 bases). CDR1 is SGHRS and CDR2 is YFSETQ in the germline V gene. The CDR3 consists of 15 residues. V dropped 0 bases and J dropped 8 bases, with 16 bases sitting between them. CDR3 sequence reads: CASSLGQGTTATQYF. The CDR3 DNA follows: TGCGCCAGCAGCTTGGGCCAGGGTACTACGGCTACGCAGTATTTT. The whole variable domain, remainder taken from reference TRBV5-1 and TRBJ2-3, is KAGVTQTPRYLIKTRGQQVTLSCSPISGHRSVSWYQQTPGQGLQFLFEYFSETQRNKGNFPGRFSGRQFSNSRSEMNVSTLELGDSALYLCASSLGQGTTATQYFGPGTRLTVL.

At least ten counts were recorded for this clonotype. This sequence joins TRBV9 and TRBJ2-5; D unclear. The germline CDR1 and CDR2 sequences are SGDLS and YYNGEE. V shed 1 base and J shed 5 bases, with 9 bases lying between them. This CDR3 is built from 13 residues. The CDR3 protein is CASSVTAAETQYF. CDR3 sequence (DNA): TGTGCCAGCAGCGTAACGGCCGCGGAGACCCAGTACTTC. The full variable domain, its missing parts supplied by reference TRBV9 and TRBJ2-5, is DSGVTQTPKHLITATGQRVTLRCSPRSGDLSVYWYQQSLDQGLQFLIQYYNGEERAKGNILERFSAQQFPDLHSELNLSSLELGDSALYFCASSVTAAETQYFGPGTRLLVL.

This clonotype has at least ten counts. This chain's CDR3 is CASSTGTSGGQGTQYF. CDR3 nucleotides: TGTGCCAGCAGCACCGGGACTAGCGGGGGTCAGGGGACCCAGTACTTC. The chain uses TRBV7-2 and TRBJ2-5; 14 bases fit TRBD2. Germline V lookup: CDR1 SGHTA, CDR2 FQGNSA. The CDR3 is 16 residues long. Germline trimming cut 5 bases from V and 7 bases from J; bases unmatched to any gene: 9.

This clonotype appeared once. The rearrangement joins TRBV2 to TRBJ1-6, with 8 nucleotides matching TRBD1. The CDR3 extends over 14 amino acids. After removal of 4 bases from V and 7 bases from J, the junction contained 3 bases not matched to a gene. Germline CDR1 reads SNHLY; CDR2 reads FYNNEI. The CDR3 protein is CASSGGQANSPLHF. The CDR3 bases are TGTGCCAGCAGTGGGGGACAGGCGAATTCACCCCTCCACTTT.

With regard to this clonotype: At one boundary the junction diverges from the germline segment, which might be a read error. J is TRBJ2-3 and V is TRBV4-2, with D perhaps matching TRBD1 (5 bases). Looked up from germline, CDR1 is LGHNA and CDR2 is YNFKEQ. The CDR3 totals 14 residues. CDR3 nucleotides: TGTGCCAGCAGCCAAGAGCCCAGTACAGGTACGCAGTATTTT. This translates into CASSQEPSTGTQYF.

This chain joins TRBV9 and TRBJ2-1; 9 nucleotides match TRBD1. The V gene's germline CDR1 is SGDLS and CDR2 YYNGEE. The CDR3 runs 14 residues. Losses at the gene ends were 4 bases for V and 13 bases for J; bases not matched to a gene: 12. CDR3 DNA: TGTGCCAGCAGCTCAGCGACAGGGGGAGAGACCCAGTTCTTC. This gives the protein CASSSATGGETQFF.

This clonotype came up many times. The CDR3 protein is CASSLVGQAATNEKLFF. The CDR3 DNA sequence: TGTGCCAGCAGCTTAGTGGGACAGGCAGCAACTAATGAAAAACTGTTTTTT. J is TRBJ1-4 and V is TRBV7-2; 8 bases align to TRBD1. The CDR3 covers 17 residues. Germline CDR1 reads SGHTA; CDR2 reads FQGNSA. V gave up 1 base and J gave up 0 bases; unmatched junction bases: 4.

This clonotype was picked up one time. A clone one base away is much larger, so this may be a read error. The chain couples TRBV4-1 to TRBJ2-3; TRBD1 might be the D (6 bases). Germline loops: CDR1 MGHRA, CDR2 YSYEKL. The CDR3 spans 14 residues. The ends were cut back, 4 bases at V and 8 bases at J, with 16 bases in the middle. The CDR3 nucleotides are TGCGCCAGCAGCCCAGGACAGAAGGGCGCTACGCAGTATTTT. It translates to CASSPGQKGATQYF.